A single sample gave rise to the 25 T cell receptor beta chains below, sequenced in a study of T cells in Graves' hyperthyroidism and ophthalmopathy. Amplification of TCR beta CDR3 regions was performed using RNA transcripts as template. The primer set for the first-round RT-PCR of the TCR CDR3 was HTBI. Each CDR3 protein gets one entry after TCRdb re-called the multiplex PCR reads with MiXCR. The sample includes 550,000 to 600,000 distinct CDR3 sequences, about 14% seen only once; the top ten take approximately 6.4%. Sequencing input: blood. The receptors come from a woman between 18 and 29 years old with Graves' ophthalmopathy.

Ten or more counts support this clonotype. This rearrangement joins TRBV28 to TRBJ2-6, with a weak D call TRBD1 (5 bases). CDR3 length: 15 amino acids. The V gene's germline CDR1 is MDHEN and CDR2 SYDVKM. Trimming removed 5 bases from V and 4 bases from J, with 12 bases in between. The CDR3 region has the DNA TGTGCCAGCAGTAAGCAGGGTGGAGGGGCCAACGTCCTGACTTTC. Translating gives CASSKQGGGANVLTF. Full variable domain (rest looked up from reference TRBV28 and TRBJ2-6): DVKVTQSSRYLVKRTGEKVFLECVQDMDHENMFWYRQDPGLGLRLIYFSYDVKMKEKGDIPEGYSVSREKKERFSLILESASTNQTSMYLCASSKQGGGANVLTFGAGSRLTVL.

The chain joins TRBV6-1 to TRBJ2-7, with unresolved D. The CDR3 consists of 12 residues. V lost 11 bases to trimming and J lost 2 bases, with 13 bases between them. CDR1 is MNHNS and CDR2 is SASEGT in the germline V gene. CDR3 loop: CASRTDAYEQYF. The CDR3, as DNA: TGTGCCTCCCGGACCGACGCCTACGAGCAGTACTTC.

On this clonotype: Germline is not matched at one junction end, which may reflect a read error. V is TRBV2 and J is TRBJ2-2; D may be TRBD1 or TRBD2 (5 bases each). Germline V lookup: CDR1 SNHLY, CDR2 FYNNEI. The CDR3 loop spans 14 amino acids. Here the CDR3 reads CASRPMGVTGELLF. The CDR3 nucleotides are TGTGCCAGCAGGCCCATGGGGGTCACCGGGGAGCTGTTGTTT.

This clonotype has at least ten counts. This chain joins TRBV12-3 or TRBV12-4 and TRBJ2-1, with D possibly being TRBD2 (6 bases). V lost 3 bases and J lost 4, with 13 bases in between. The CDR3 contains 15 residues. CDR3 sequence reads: CASSFQAAGYNEQFF. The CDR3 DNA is TGTGCCAGCAGTTTCCAGGCAGCGGGTTACAATGAGCAGTTCTTC.

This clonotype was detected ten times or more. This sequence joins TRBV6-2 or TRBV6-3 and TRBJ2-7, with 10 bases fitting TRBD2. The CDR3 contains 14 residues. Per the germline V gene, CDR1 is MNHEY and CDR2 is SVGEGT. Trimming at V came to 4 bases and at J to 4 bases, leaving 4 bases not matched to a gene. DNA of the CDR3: TGTGCCAGCAGTTCTAGCGGGAGAAGGTACGAGCAGTACTTC. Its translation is CASSSSGRRYEQYF.

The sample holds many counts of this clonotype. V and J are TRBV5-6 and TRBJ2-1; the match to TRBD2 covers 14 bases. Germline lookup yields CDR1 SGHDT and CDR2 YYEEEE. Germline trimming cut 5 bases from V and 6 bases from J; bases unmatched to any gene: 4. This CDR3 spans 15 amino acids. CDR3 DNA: TGTGCCAGCAGACTAGGACTAGCGGGAGGCAATGAGCAGTTCTTC. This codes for CASRLGLAGGNEQFF.

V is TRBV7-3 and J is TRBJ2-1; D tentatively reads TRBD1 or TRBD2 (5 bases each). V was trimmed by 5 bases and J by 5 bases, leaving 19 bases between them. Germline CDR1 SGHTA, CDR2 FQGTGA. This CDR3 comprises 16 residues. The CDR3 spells CASSQGTRMYDNEQFF. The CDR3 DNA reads TGTGCCAGCAGCCAAGGGACGCGGATGTACGACAATGAGCAGTTCTTC.

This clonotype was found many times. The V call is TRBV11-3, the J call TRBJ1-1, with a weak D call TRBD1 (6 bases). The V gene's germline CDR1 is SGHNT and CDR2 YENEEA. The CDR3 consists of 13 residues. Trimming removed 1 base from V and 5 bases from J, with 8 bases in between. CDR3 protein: CASSLVQGTEAFF. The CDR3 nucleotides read TGTGCCAGCAGCTTAGTACAGGGTACTGAAGCTTTCTTT.

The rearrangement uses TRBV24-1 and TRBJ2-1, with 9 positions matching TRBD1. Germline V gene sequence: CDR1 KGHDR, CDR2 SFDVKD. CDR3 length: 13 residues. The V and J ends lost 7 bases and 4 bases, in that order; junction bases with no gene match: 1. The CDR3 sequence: CATRGTGYNEQFF. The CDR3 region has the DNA TGTGCCACCAGAGGGACAGGGTACAATGAGCAGTTCTTC.

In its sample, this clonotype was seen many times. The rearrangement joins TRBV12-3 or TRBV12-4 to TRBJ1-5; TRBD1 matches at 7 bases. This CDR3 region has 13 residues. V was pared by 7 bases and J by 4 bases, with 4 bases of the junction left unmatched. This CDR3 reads CASTRQGNQPQHF. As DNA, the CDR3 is TGTGCCAGCACCCGACAGGGAAATCAGCCCCAGCATTTT.

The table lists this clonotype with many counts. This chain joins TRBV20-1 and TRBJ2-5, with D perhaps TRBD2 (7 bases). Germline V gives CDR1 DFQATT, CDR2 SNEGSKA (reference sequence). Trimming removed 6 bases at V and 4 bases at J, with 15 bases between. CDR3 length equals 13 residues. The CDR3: CSARGGGIETQYF. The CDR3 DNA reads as TGCAGTGCGAGGGGGGGAGGGATAGAGACCCAGTACTTC.

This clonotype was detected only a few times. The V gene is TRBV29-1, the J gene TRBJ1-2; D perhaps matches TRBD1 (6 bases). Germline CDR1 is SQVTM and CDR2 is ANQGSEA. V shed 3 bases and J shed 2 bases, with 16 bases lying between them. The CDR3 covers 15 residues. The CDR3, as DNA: TGCAGCGTTGAGGGGGCGAACAGGGTCAACTATGGCTACACCTTC. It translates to CSVEGANRVNYGYTF.

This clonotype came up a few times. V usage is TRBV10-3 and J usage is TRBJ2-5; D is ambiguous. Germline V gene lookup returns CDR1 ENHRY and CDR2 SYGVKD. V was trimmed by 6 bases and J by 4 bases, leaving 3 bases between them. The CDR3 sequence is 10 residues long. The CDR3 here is CAIRGETQYF. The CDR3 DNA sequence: TGTGCCATCAGGGGAGAGACCCAGTACTTC.

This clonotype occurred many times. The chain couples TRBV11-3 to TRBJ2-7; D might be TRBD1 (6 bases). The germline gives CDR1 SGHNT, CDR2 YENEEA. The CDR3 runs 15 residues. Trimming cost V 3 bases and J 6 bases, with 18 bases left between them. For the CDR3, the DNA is TGTGCCAGCAGCTTCTCCCGGACAGACGGTACCGAGCAGTACTTC. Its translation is CASSFSRTDGTEQYF.

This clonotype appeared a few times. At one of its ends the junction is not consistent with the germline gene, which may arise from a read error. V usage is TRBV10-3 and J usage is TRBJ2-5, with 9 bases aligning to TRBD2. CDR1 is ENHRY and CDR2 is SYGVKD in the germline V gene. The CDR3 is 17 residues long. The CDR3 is CAISPQGGSGSQEAQYF. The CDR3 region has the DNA TGTGCCATCAGCCCGCAGGGAGGTAGCGGGAGCCAAGAGGCCCAGTACTTC.

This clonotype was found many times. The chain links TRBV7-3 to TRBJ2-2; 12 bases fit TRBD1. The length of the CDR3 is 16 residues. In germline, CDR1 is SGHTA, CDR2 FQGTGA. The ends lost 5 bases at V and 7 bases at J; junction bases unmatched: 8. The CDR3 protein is CASSPGTGGAGGELFF. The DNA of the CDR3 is TGTGCCAGCAGCCCCGGGACAGGGGGCGCGGGCGGGGAGCTGTTTTTT.

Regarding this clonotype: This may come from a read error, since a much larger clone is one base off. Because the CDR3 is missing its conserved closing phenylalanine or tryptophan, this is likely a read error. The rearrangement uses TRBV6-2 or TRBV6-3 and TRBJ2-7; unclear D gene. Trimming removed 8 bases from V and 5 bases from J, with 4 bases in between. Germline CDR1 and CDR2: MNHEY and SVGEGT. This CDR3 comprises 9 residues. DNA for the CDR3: TGTGCCAGCGGGGACGAGCAGTACTCC. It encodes CASGDEQYS.

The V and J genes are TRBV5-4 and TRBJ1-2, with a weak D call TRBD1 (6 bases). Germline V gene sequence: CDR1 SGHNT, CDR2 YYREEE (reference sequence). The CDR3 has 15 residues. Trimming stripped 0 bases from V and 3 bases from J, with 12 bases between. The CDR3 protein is CASSLAGQSYYGYTF. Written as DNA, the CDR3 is TGTGCCAGCAGCTTGGCCGGACAGTCCTACTATGGCTACACCTTC.

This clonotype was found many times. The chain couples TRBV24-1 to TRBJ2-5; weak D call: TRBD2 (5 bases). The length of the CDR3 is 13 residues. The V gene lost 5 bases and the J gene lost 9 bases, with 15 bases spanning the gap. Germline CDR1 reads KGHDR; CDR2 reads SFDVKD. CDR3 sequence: CATSVGGGASQYF. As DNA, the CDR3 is TGTGCCACCAGTGTAGGAGGCGGAGCGTCCCAGTACTTC.

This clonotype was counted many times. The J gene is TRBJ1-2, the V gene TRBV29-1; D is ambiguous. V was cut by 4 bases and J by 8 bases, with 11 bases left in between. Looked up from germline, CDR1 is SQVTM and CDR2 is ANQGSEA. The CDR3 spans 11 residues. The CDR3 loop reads CSVVKGQGYTF. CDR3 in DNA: TGCAGCGTTGTAAAGGGTCAGGGCTACACCTTC. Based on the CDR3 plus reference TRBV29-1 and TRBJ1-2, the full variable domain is SAVISQKPSRDICQRGTSLTIQCQVDSQVTMMFWYRQQPGQSLTLIATANQGSEATYESGFVIDKFPISRPNLTFSTLTVSNMSPEDSSIYLCSVVKGQGYTFGSGTRLTVV.

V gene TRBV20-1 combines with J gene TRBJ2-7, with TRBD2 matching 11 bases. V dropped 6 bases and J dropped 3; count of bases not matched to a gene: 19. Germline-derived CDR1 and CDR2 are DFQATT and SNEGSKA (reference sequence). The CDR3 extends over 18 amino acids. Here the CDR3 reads CSASPLAGGSWGGYEQYF. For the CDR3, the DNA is TGCAGTGCGAGTCCTCTAGCGGGAGGCTCGTGGGGGGGCTACGAGCAGTACTTC.

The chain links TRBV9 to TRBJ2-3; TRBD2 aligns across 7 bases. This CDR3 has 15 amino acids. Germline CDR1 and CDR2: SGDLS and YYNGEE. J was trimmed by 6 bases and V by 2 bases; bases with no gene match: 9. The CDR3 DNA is TGTGCCAGCAGCGTGGCGGGACTATTAAGGGATACGCAGTATTTT. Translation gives CASSVAGLLRDTQYF.

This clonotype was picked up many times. CDR3 residues: CASSPGHSSYEQYF. CDR3 sequence (DNA): TGTGCCAGCAGTCCTGGACACAGCTCCTACGAGCAGTACTTC. The chain uses TRBV12-3 or TRBV12-4 and TRBJ2-7; D is possibly TRBD1 (5 bases). The CDR3 loop spans 14 amino acids. The V gene lost 5 bases and the J gene lost 0 bases, with 11 bases spanning the gap.

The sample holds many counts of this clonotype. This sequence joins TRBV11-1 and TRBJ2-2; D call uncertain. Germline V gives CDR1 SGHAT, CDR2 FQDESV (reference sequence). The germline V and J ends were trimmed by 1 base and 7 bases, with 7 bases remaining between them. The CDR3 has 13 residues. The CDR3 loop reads CASSLEVGGELFF. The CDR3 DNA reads TGTGCCAGCAGCTTAGAGGTCGGCGGGGAGCTGTTTTTT.

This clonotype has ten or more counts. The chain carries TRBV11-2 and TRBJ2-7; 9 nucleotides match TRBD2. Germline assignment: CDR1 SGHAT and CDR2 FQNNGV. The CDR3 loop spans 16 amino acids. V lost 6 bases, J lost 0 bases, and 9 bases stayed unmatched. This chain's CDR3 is CASRIAGEGSSYEQYF. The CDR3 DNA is TGTGCCAGCAGGATAGCGGGAGAGGGGAGCTCCTACGAGCAGTACTTC.